This T cell receptor (beta chain) was observed in a study of T cell responses to AZD1222 COVID-19 vaccine. Study-level information: Pooled together were second doses at about 4 or about 12 weeks.

Method: immunoSEQ multiplex PCR; TCRdb's copy keeps in-frame clones and lacks some. The sample lists about 140,000 clones; 92% were seen once. Germline V CDR1 and CDR2: MNHEY, SMNVEV (reference sequence). This CDR3 comprises 16 residues. Trimming took 6 bases from V and 2 from J; bases not matched to a gene: 12. The receptor was derived from an adult in good health. The sample consisted of peripheral blood, taken on day 0 of AZD1222 vaccination. The chain combines TRBV27 with TRBJ2-7; 8 positions match TRBD1. The CDR3 loop reads CASSESPGQVPYEQYF. Written as DNA, the CDR3 is TGTGCCAGCAGCGAATCCCCGGGACAGGTACCCTACGAGCAGTACTTC.